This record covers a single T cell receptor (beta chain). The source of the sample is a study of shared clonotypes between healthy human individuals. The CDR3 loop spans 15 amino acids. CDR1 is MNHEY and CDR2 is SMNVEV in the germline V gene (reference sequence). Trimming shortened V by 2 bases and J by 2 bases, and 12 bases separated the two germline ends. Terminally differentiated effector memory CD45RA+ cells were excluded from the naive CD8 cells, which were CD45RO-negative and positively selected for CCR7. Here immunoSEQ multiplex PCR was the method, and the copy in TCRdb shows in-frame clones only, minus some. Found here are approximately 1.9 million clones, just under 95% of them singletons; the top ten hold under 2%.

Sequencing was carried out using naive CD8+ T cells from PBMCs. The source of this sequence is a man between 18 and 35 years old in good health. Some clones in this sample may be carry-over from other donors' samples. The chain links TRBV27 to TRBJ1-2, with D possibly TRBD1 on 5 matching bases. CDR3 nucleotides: TGTGCCAGCAGTTTACTTGGGACGGGGAACTATGGCTACACCTTC. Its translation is CASSLLGTGNYGYTF.